The rows below give T cell receptor beta chains drawn from one sample of a study of cytomegalovirus exposure and HLA in healthy donors. Only in-frame clones appear in the TCRdb table, and some are missing; sequencing was by immunoSEQ multiplex PCR. The profile shows under 200,000 clones, 81% of them singletons. Sequenced sample: PBMCs. The receptors derive from a man aged 50-59 years in good health and CMV-seropositive. Both conserved end residues are part of each CDR3. Each record gives: J gene, D gene, V gene, clone size, CDR3 protein, CDR3 DNA. A D gene is named only where the DNA matches it firmly. Clone size, where shown, is once, few, many, or a class for clones that have expanded.

TRBJ2-7	TRBD2	TRBV28	NA	CASSLGLVVAGVYEQYF	TGTGCCAGCAGTTTAGGCCTCGTGGTAGCGGGAGTATACGAGCAGTACTTC
TRBJ1-4	TRBD1	TRBV19	NA	CASSRTGVPNEKLFF	TGTGCCAGTAGTCGTACAGGGGTACCTAATGAAAAACTGTTTTTT
TRBJ2-5	TRBD2	TRBV4-1	NA	CASSQGVARGVEPYQETQYF	TGCGCCAGCAGCCAAGGGGTCGCGCGGGGGGTAGAACCGTACCAAGAGACCCAGTACTTC
TRBJ2-7	NA	TRBV7-2	NA	CASSPERGYYEQYF	TGTGCCAGCAGCCCAGAGCGCGGATACTACGAGCAGTACTTC
TRBJ2-7	NA	TRBV6-5	NA	CASSYSTLGSYEQYF	TGTGCCAGCAGTTACTCGACACTTGGGAGCTACGAGCAGTACTTC
TRBJ2-2	NA	TRBV6-1	NA	CASSEFTGGANTGELFF	TGTGCCAGCAGTGAATTTACGGGGGGCGCGAACACCGGGGAGCTGTTTTTT
TRBJ1-1	NA	TRBV5-5	NA	CASSLVLANTEAFF	TGTGCCAGCAGCTTGGTCTTAGCGAACACTGAAGCTTTCTTT
TRBJ2-1	TRBD1	TRBV9	once	CASSARDRGLNEQFF	TGTGCCAGCAGCGCTCGGGACAGGGGCTTGAATGAGCAGTTCTTC
TRBJ1-1	NA	TRBV28	NA	CASRPQALGYTEAFF	TGTGCCAGCAGACCACAGGCCCTCGGGTACACTGAAGCTTTCTTT
TRBJ2-7	TRBD2	TRBV28	NA	CASSPRTSGSRWYF	TGTGCCAGCAGTCCACGGACTAGCGGGAGCCGGTGGTACTTC
TRBJ2-7	TRBD2	TRBV27	NA	CASRILAGVSYEQYF	TGTGCCAGCAGGATACTAGCGGGAGTGTCCTACGAGCAGTACTTC
TRBJ1-6	NA	TRBV7-8	few	CASSLVGGGSSYNSPLHF	TGTGCCAGCAGCTTAGTGGGTGGGGGGAGCTCCTATAATTCACCCCTCCACTTT
TRBJ2-7	NA	TRBV15	once	CATSTHREGYEQYF	TGTGCCACCAGCACCCACAGGGAAGGCTACGAGCAGTACTTC
TRBJ1-3	TRBD1	TRBV4-1	few	CASSQEGQGAGNTIYF	TGCGCCAGCAGCCAAGAAGGACAGGGGGCCGGAAACACCATATATTTT
TRBJ2-7	NA	TRBV25-1	NA	CASSENTLIGEQYF	TGTGCCAGCAGCGAAAATACTTTAATCGGCGAGCAGTACTTC
TRBJ1-4	NA	TRBV19	NA	CASNARSSTNEKLFF	TGTGCCAGTAATGCCCGGTCATCAACTAATGAAAAACTGTTTTTT
TRBJ1-1	NA	TRBV28	NA	CASTLRGVQTEAFF	TGTGCCAGCACTTTACGGGGGGTGCAAACTGAAGCTTTCTTT
TRBJ2-5	TRBD2	TRBV5-1	NA	CASSLAGRGGRQETQYF	TGCGCCAGCAGCTTGGCAGGGCGGGGGGGCCGTCAAGAGACCCAGTACTTC
TRBJ1-3	NA	TRBV4-1	NA	CASSQDLGVGNTIYF	TGCGCCAGCAGCCAAGATCTCGGTGTGGGAAACACCATATATTTT
TRBJ1-1	TRBD1	TRBV11-2	NA	CASSIPGQGAGNTEAFF	TGTGCCAGCAGCATTCCGGGACAGGGGGCGGGGAACACTGAAGCTTTCTTT
TRBJ1-2	NA	TRBV6-1	NA	CASSEATGLYGYTF	TGTGCCAGCAGTGAAGCGACGGGACTTTATGGCTACACCTTC
TRBJ1-1	NA	TRBV7-9	NA	CASSLDPPNTEAFF	TGTGCCAGCAGCTTAGATCCTCCGAACACTGAAGCTTTCTTT
TRBJ2-7	NA	TRBV6-5	once	CASSYARGYEQYF	TGTGCCAGCAGTTACGCCAGGGGCTACGAGCAGTACTTC
TRBJ2-3	NA	TRBV28	NA	CASSSQGPDTQYF	TGTGCCAGCAGTTCACAGGGCCCAGATACGCAGTATTTT
TRBJ2-5	TRBD1	TRBV7-3	NA	CASSPTGLQETQYF	TGTGCCAGCAGCCCGACAGGGCTCCAAGAGACCCAGTACTTC
TRBJ2-1	NA	TRBV19	NA	CASSKSGSPYNEQFF	TGTGCCAGTAGTAAGAGCGGCTCGCCCTACAATGAGCAGTTCTTC
TRBJ2-3	TRBD2	TRBV15	NA	CATSRPTSGIDTQYF	TGTGCCACCAGCAGACCAACTAGCGGGATAGATACGCAGTATTTT
TRBJ2-1	NA	TRBV7-2	NA	CASSLKGDNEQFF	TGTGCCAGCAGCCTTAAGGGGGACAATGAGCAGTTCTTC
TRBJ1-6	TRBD1	TRBV2	NA	CASSEIGQGGSTLHF	TGTGCCAGCAGTGAAATTGGACAGGGGGGTAGCACCCTCCACTTT
TRBJ1-2	NA	TRBV2	NA	CASRETGTYGYTF	TGTGCCAGCAGGGAAACAGGAACCTATGGCTACACCTTC
TRBJ1-1	NA	TRBV7-2	NA	CASSPQIYTEAFF	TGTGCCAGCAGCCCGCAGATATACACTGAAGCTTTCTTT